This entry is about one T cell receptor beta chain. Its antigen is unknown. No qualities accompany the bases; no much larger clone lies one base away. The CDR3 regions of human TCRbeta chains were analyzed by immunosequencing. The original methods were these. Repertoire TCRs were checked for matches against a reference library of SARS-CoV-2-specific TCRs that had been generated using the MIRA antigen-specificity platform. Breadth meant the fraction of unique TCRs that were SARS-CoV-2-associated, whereas depth meant the fraction of total T cells that were SARS-CoV-2-associated. Using the MIRA data, every spike-specific TCR was mapped to the spike region that the TCR reacted to and assigned to either a CD4 or a CD8 class. Log10-transformed breadth and depth values were compared by one-way ANOVA with Sidak's multiple comparisons tests. TCRdb mirrors the immuneACCESS table, restricted to in-frame sequences. Some clones are absent from its copies; in checked studies, under half trace to an unresolved V gene, and the reason for the others is unknown. That table is the source of V, J and clone size, and D and trimming were worked out from the DNA. The sample profile shows approximately 98,000 clones; 86% of them were found once. The top ten clones comprise 3% to 4% of the sample.

What the time point label conveys for this sample: baseline before first vaccination. The vaccinee samples were drawn from two UK trials, COV001 and COV002, one of which was a single-blind randomized controlled phase 2/3 trial testing AZD1222 (ChAdOx1 nCoV-19) in healthy adults. For TCRbeta chain sequencing, PBMC samples were collected from trial participants at day 0 and at day 28 after the second dose. This sample is drawn from a study of T cell responses to AZD1222 COVID-19 vaccine (dated by TCRdb to about 2021). Broadly, across the study: Because spike-specific TCR depth and breadth did not differ between the two schedules, AZD1222 recipients who got a second dose at roughly 4 weeks were pooled with those who got a second dose at roughly 12 weeks. TCR sequencing was performed for some 250 trial participants, of whom some 200 were given two doses of AZD1222 and 26 were given two doses of MenACWY control vaccine. Enrollment into the trials was organized by age into subgroups of 18-55, 56-69 and 70-plus years, and those subgroups contained about 160, 30 and 59 TCR-sequenced participants, respectively.

Reading from cysteine to phenylalanine, the CDR3 counts 13 amino acids. Only CDR3 DNA remains: 39 bases, in frame from the first base. CDR1 and CDR2 were assigned from the germline V gene as KGHSH and LQKENI. V loses 4 bases, J loses 7 bases, and the germline ends lie 10 bases apart. Overall results and qualifications from the work: Reportedly, close to half of the unique spike-specific TCRs recognized epitopes lying outside the regions that are mutated in the B.1.351 and B.1.1.7 variants. Participants were mostly white British, with more females than males. The authors suggested clonal diversity may have been underestimated. No day 14 peak-response samples were available, so repertoires were characterized only after the peak T cell response. In the small 56-69-year group, the increase in depth fell short of significance, most likely because of low power. Conclusions about previously exposed vaccinees are limited because only six or seven AZD1222 recipients were SARS-CoV-2 seropositive at baseline. The vaccine-associated CD4 TCRs covered the entire spike protein, and the dominant responses fell in regions 160-218 and 743-854. After two AZD1222 doses, spike-specific TCR breadth and depth were significantly higher than at day 0 and than in MenACWY recipients.

The chain links TRBV18 with TRBJ2-2; the D gene is perhaps TRBD2, from 5 matching bases. Sequences were derived from peripheral blood, sampled on day 0 of AZD1222 vaccination. The TCR comes from an adult in good health. The DNA sequence follows: TGTGCCAGCTCACGGGGAGCGGTCGGGGAGCTGTTTTTT. Translation gives CASSRGAVGELFF.